This T cell receptor (beta chain) was recovered during a study of regulatory T cells in long-lasting Graves disease. The germline gives CDR1 MNHEY, CDR2 SMNVEV (reference sequence). The V segment lost 5 bases and the J segment 6 bases; nucleotides outside the gene matches: 6. CDR3 length equals 14 residues. Described time point: newly diagnosed GD, antithyroid drugs for less than 3 months. PBMCs provided the RNA from which the TCR library was made. Combining iRepertoire HTBI primers with Arm-PCR of CDR3 regions, the authors built TCR beta libraries. TCRdb fed the multiplex PCR reads into MiXCR, producing one record per CDR3 protein. The sample consists of 400,000 to 550,000 distinct CDR3 sequences, around 15% of them appearing once. The table lists this clonotype with many counts. The antigen remains undetermined. General observations from the study: Persistent disease favored TRBV28, TRBJ1-2 and TRBJ2-5.

These data were also filed under a second study, of T cells in Graves' hyperthyroidism and ophthalmopathy.

The rearrangement links TRBV27 to TRBJ2-1; 8 positions agree with TRBD2. Specimen: peripheral blood mononuclear cells (PBMCs), collected at new diagnosis, from a patient treated with antithyroid drugs. The source of this sequence is a woman in her twenties or thirties with Graves disease. This CDR3 reads CASSTAGALNEQFF. CDR3 in DNA: TGTGCCAGCAGTACAGCGGGAGCCCTCAATGAGCAGTTCTTC.